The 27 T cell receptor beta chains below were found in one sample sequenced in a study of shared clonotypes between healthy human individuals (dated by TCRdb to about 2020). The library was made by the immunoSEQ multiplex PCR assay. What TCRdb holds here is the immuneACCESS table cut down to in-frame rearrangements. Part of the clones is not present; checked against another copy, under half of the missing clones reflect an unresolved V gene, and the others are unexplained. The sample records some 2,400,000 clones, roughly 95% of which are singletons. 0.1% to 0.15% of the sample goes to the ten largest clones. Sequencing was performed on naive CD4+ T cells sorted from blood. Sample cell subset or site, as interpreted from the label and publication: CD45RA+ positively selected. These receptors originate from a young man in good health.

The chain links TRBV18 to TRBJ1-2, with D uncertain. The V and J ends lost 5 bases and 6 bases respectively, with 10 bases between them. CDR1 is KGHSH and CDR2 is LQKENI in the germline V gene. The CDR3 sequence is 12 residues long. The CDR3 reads CASSTRNNGYTF. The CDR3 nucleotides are TGTGCCAGCTCAACAAGAAACAATGGCTACACCTTC.

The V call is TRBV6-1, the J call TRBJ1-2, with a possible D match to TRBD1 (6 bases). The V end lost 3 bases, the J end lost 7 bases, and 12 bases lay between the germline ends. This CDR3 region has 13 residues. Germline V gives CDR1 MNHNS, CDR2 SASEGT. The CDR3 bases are TGTGCCAGCAGTGACGTCAGGGGAAGTGGCTACACCTTC. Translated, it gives CASSDVRGSGYTF.

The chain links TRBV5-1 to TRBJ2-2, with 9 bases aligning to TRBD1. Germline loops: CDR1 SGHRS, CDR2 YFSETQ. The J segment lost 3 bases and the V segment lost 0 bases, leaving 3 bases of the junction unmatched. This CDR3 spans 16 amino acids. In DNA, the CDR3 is TGCGCCAGCAGCTTGGGACAGGGGGTGTACACCGGGGAGCTGTTTTTT. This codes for CASSLGQGVYTGELFF.

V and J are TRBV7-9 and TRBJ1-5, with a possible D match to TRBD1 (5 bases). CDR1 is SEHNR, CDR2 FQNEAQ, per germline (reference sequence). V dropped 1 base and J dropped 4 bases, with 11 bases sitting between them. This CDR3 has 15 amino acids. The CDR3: CASSLDGQLNQPQHF. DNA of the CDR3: TGTGCCAGCAGCTTAGATGGACAACTAAATCAGCCCCAGCATTTT.

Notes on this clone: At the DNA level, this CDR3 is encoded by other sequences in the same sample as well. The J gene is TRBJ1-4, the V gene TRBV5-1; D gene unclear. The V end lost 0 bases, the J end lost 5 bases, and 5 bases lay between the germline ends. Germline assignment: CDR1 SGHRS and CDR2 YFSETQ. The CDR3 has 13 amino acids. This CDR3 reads CASSLGSNEKLFF. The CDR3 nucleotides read TGCGCCAGCAGCTTGGGTTCAAATGAAAAACTGTTTTTT.

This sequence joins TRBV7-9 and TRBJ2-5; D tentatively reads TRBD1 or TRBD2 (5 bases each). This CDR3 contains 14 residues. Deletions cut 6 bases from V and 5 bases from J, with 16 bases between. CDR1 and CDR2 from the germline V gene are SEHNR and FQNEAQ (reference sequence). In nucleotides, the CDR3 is TGTGCCAGCAGTAAAAGGGGAGTAAGCGAGACCCAGTACTTC. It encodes CASSKRGVSETQYF.

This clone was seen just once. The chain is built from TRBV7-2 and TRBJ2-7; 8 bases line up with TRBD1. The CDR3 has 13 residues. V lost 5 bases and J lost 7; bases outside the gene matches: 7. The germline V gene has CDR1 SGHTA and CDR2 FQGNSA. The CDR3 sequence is CASSTRTGWEQYF. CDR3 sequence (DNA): TGTGCCAGCAGCACTCGGACAGGGTGGGAGCAGTACTTC.

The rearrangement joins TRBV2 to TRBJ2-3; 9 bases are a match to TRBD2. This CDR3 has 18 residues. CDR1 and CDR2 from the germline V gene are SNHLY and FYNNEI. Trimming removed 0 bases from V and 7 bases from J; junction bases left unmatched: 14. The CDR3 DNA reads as TGTGCCAGCAGTGAAGCAAATCCGGGACTAGCCGTTCCTTATACGCAGTATTTT. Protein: CASSEANPGLAVPYTQYF.

CDR3 residues: CASSETGTNYGYTF. The CDR3 DNA follows: TGTGCCAGCAGTGAGACAGGGACTAACTATGGCTACACCTTC. The chain joins TRBV2 to TRBJ1-2, with 7 bases matching TRBD1. The CDR3 sequence is 14 residues long. V trimming: 3 bases; J trimming: 0 bases; junction bases outside the gene matches: 1. Looked up from germline, CDR1 is SNHLY and CDR2 is FYNNEI.

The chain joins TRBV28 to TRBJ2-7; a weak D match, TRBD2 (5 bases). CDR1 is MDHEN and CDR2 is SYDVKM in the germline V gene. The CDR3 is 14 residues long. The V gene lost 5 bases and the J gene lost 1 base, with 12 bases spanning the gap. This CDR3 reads CASSPADFSYEQYF. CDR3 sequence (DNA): TGTGCCAGCAGTCCAGCGGACTTTTCCTACGAGCAGTACTTC.

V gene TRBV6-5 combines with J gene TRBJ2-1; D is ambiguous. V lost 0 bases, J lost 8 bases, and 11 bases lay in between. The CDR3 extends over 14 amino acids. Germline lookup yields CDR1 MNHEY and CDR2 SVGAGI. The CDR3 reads CASSYSKETHEQFF. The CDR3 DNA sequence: TGTGCCAGCAGTTACTCGAAGGAAACCCATGAGCAGTTCTTC.

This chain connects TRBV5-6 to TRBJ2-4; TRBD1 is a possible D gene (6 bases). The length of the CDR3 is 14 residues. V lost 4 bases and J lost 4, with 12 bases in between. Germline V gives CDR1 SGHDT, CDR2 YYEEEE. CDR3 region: CASSPRTEKNIQYF. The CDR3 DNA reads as TGTGCCAGCAGCCCACGGACAGAAAAAAACATTCAGTACTTC.

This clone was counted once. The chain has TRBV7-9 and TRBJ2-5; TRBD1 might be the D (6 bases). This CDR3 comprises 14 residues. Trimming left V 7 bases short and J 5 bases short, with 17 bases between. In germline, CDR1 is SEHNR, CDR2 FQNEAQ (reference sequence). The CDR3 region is CASNTGTRWETQYF. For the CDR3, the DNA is TGTGCCAGCAACACCGGGACAAGGTGGGAGACCCAGTACTTC. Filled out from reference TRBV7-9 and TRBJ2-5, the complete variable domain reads DTGVSQNPRHKITKRGQNVTFRCDPISEHNRLYWYRQTLGQGPEFLTYFQNEAQLEKSRLLSDRFSAERPKGSFSTLEIQRTEQGDSAMYLCASNTGTRWETQYFGPGTRLLVL.

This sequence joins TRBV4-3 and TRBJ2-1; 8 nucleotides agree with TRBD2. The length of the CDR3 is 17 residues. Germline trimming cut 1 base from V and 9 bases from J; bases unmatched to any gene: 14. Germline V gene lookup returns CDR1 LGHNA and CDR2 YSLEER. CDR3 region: CASSQGEPGGRRSEQFF. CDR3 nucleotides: TGCGCCAGCAGCCAAGGGGAACCGGGCGGGAGGAGGAGTGAGCAGTTCTTC.

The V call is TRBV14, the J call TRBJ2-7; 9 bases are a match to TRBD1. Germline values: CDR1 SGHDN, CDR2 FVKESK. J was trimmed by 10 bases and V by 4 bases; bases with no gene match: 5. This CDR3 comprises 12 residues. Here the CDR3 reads CASSLGQGRQYF. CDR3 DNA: TGTGCCAGCAGCCTTGGACAGGGGAGACAGTACTTC.

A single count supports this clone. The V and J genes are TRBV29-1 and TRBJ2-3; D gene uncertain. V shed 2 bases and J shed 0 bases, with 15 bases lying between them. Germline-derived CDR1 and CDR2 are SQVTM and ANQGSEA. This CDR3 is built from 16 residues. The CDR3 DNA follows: TGCAGCGTTGAAAAAGTGGCAGGCCCTAGCACAGATACGCAGTATTTT. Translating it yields CSVEKVAGPSTDTQYF.

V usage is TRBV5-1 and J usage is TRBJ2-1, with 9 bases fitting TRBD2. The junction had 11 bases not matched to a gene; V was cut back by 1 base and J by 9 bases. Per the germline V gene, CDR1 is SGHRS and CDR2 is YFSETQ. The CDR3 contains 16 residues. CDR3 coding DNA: TGCGCCAGCAGCTTGTCGTATGGCGGGAGGGATGCTGAGCAGTTCTTC. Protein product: CASSLSYGGRDAEQFF.

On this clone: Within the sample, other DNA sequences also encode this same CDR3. CDR3 sequence (DNA): TGCGCCAGCAGCTTGGCCTTAGCGGGAGCCGGGGAGACCCAGTACTTC. Its protein is CASSLALAGAGETQYF. The genes are TRBV5-1 and TRBJ2-5; 9 nucleotides match TRBD2. CDR1 is SGHRS and CDR2 is YFSETQ in the germline V gene. The CDR3 extends over 16 amino acids. Trimming cost V 0 bases and J 5 bases; bases outside gene matches: 8. Full variable domain (outside the CDR3, taken from reference TRBV5-1 and TRBJ2-5): KAGVTQTPRYLIKTRGQQVTLSCSPISGHRSVSWYQQTPGQGLQFLFEYFSETQRNKGNFPGRFSGRQFSNSRSEMNVSTLELGDSALYLCASSLALAGAGETQYFGPGTRLLVL.

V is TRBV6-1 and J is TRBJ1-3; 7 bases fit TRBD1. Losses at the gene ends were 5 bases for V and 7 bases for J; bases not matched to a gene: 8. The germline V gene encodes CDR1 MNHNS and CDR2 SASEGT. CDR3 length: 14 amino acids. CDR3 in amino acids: CASSTAGGTNTIYF. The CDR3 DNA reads TGTGCCAGCAGTACAGCAGGGGGGACGAACACCATATATTTT.

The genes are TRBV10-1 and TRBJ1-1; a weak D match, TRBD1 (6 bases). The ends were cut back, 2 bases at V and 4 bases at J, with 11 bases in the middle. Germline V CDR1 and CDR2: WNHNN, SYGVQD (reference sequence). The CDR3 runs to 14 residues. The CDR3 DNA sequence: TGCGCCAGCAGTGAGACCTCCAGGGGCACTGAAGCTTTCTTT. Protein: CASSETSRGTEAFF.

In DNA, the CDR3 is TGTGCCACCAGCGGAGGCGACAGGGTTGGCTACACCTTC. It specifies CATSGGDRVGYTF. This chain connects TRBV15 to TRBJ1-2, with 7 bases matching TRBD1. The V gene end was trimmed by 5 bases and the J gene end by 7 bases; junction bases not matched to a gene: 7. This CDR3 is 13 amino acids long. Per the germline V gene, CDR1 is LNHNV and CDR2 is YYDKDF (reference sequence). The full variable domain, in which reference TRBV15 and TRBJ1-2 provide the parts outside the CDR3, is DAMVIQNPRYQVTQFGKPVTLSCSQTLNHNVMYWYQQKSSQAPKLLFHYYDKDFNNEADTPDNFQSRRPNTSFCFLDIRSPGLGDTAMYLCATSGGDRVGYTFGSGTRLTVV.

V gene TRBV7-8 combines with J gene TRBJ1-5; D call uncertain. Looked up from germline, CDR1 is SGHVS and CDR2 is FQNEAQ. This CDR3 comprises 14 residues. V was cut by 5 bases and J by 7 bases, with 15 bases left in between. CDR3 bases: TGTGCCAGCAGCGGAAACCTCAGAGAACAGCCCCAGCATTTT. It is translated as CASSGNLREQPQHF.

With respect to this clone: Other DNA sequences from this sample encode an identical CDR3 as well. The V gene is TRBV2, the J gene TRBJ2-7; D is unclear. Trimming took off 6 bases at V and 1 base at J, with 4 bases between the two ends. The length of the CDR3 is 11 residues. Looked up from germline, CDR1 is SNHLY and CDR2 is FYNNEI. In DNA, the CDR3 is TGTGCCAGCAGCAGGTCCTACGAGCAGTACTTC. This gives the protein CASSRSYEQYF.

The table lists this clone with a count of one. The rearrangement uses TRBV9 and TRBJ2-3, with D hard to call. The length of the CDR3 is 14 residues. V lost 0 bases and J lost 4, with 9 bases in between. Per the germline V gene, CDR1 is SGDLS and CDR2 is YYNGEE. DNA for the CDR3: TGTGCCAGCAGCGTAGGGGGTTCCCCAGATACGCAGTATTTT. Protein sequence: CASSVGGSPDTQYF.

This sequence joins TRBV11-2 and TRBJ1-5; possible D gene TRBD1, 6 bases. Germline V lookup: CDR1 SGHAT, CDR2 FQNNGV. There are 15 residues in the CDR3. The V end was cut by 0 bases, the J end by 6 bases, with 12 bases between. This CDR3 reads CASSLDQAGVQPQHF. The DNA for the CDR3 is TGTGCCAGCAGCTTAGATCAGGCAGGGGTTCAGCCCCAGCATTTT.

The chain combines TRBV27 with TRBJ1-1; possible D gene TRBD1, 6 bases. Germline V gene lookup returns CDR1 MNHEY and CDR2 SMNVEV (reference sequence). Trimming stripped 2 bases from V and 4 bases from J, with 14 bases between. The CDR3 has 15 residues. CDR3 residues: CASSLGRGAGTEAFF. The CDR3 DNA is TGTGCCAGCAGTTTAGGGAGGGGGGCCGGCACTGAAGCTTTCTTT.

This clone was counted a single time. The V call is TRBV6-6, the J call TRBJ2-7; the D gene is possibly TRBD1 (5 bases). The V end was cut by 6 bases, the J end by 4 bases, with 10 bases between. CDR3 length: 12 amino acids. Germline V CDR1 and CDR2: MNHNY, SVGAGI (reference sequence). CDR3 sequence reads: CASRAQGYEQYF. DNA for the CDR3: TGTGCCAGCAGGGCCCAGGGATACGAGCAGTACTTC.